The 8 T cell receptor beta chains presented below share a single source sample, sequenced in a study of shared clonotypes between healthy human individuals. The data were produced by immunoSEQ multiplex PCR, yet TCRdb's version contains in-frame clones alone and is incomplete. The sample consists of roughly 500,000 clones, roughly three quarters of them appearing once. Sequencing input: PBMCs. These receptors were obtained from a woman between 35 and 50 years old in good health. Some clones in this sample may be carry-over from other donors' samples.

This chain uses TRBV6-1 with TRBJ2-7, with 7 bases fitting TRBD1. The CDR3 has 11 residues. Germline lookup yields CDR1 MNHNS and CDR2 SASEGT. V was pared by 4 bases and J by 13 bases, with 7 bases of the junction left unmatched. In nucleotides, the CDR3 is TGTGCCAGCAGTGTGGGGGACAGCACTTACTTC. Its translation: CASSVGDSTYF.

Regarding this clone: One end of the junction does not line up with germline, which may come from a read error. This sequence joins TRBV6-6 and TRBJ1-5, with 7 bases that match TRBD1. CDR1 and CDR2 (germline): MNHNY, SVGAGI (reference sequence). This CDR3 is built from 12 residues. CDR3 sequence reads: CAIGTGNQPQHF. As DNA, the CDR3 is TGCGCGATTGGGACAGGCAATCAGCCCCAGCATTTT.

The chain is built from TRBV30 and TRBJ1-5, with TRBD1 matching 8 bases. After removal of 2 bases from V and 3 bases from J, the junction contained 9 bases not matched to a gene. The CDR3 is 16 residues long. Germline V gene data show CDR1 as GTSNPN and CDR2 as SVGIG (reference sequence). The CDR3 coding sequence is TGTGCCTGGAGTAGGTCGGGACAGGCTTACAATCAGCCCCAGCATTTT. Translated: CAWSRSGQAYNQPQHF. Complete variable domain (other parts from reference TRBV30 and TRBJ1-5): SQTIHQWPATLVQPVGSPLSLECTVEGTSNPNLYWYRQAAGRGLQLLFYSVGIGQISSEVPQNLSASRPQDRQFILSSKKLLLSDSGFYLCAWSRSGQAYNQPQHFGDGTRLSIL.

This sequence joins TRBV14 and TRBJ2-7, with 7 bases that match TRBD2. The V gene end was trimmed by 0 bases and the J gene end by 7 bases; junction bases not matched to a gene: 3. The CDR3 is 13 amino acids. Looked up from germline, CDR1 is SGHDN and CDR2 is FVKESK. CDR3 coding DNA: TGTGCCAGCAGCCAAGATTGGGGAGGGGAGCAGTACTTC. Translated: CASSQDWGGEQYF.

The rearrangement links TRBV2 to TRBJ1-1; D is perhaps TRBD1 (6 bases). V was shortened by 4 bases and J by 4 bases, with 13 bases between the two germline ends. The CDR3 length is 14 residues. CDR1 is SNHLY and CDR2 is FYNNEI in the germline V gene. The CDR3 DNA follows: TGTGCCAGCAGTGCTTCGGGACACCCCACTGAAGCTTTCTTT. Its protein is CASSASGHPTEAFF.

The chain recombines TRBV18 with TRBJ2-5; D not certain. Germline V lookup: CDR1 KGHSH, CDR2 LQKENI. The CDR3 has 15 residues. V shed 3 bases and J shed 0 bases, with 11 bases lying between them. CDR3 amino acids: CASSPDVLDQETQYF. Written as DNA, the CDR3 is TGTGCCAGCTCACCGGACGTGCTAGACCAAGAGACCCAGTACTTC. The full variable domain, with the rest looked up from reference TRBV18 and TRBJ2-5, is NAGVMQNPRHLVRRRGQEARLRCSPMKGHSHVYWYRQLPEEGLKFMVYLQKENIIDESGMPKERFSAEFPKEGPSILRIQQVVRGDSAAYFCASSPDVLDQETQYFGPGTRLLVL.

V usage is TRBV6-5 and J usage is TRBJ2-7; D gene unclear. The CDR3 loop spans 14 amino acids. Germline V gives CDR1 MNHEY, CDR2 SVGAGI. Trimming left V 0 bases short and J 1 base short, with 7 bases between. The CDR3 loop is CASSYSPRSYEQYF. The CDR3 DNA follows: TGTGCCAGCAGTTACTCGCCACGTTCCTACGAGCAGTACTTC.

In this sample, this clone turned up a few times. Other DNA sequences from this sample encode an identical CDR3 as well. The chain recombines TRBV7-3 with TRBJ2-7, with D uncertain. V was shortened by 2 bases and J by 2 bases, with 10 bases between the two germline ends. Germline V gene data show CDR1 as SGHTA and CDR2 as FQGTGA. The CDR3 contains 14 residues. Here the CDR3 reads CASSLRDGAYEQYF. The CDR3 DNA reads TGTGCCAGCAGCTTACGAGACGGCGCCTACGAGCAGTACTTC.